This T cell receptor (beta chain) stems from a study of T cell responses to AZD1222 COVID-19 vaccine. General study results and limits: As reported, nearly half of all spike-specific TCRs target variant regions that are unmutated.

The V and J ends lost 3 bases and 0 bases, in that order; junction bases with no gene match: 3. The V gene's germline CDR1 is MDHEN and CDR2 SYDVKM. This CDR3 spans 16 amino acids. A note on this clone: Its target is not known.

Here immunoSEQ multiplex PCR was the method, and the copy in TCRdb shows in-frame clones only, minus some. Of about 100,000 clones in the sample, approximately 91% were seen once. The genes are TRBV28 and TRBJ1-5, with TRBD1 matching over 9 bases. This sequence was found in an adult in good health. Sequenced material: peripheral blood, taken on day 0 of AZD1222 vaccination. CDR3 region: CASSFDRGASNQPQHF. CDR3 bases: TGTGCCAGCAGTTTTGACAGGGGGGCTAGCAATCAGCCCCAGCATTTT.